The next 23 T cell receptor beta chains were all read from a single sample in a study of blood T cell repertoires in COVID-19. Measured with immunoSEQ multiplex PCR; TCRdb has only the in-frame clones, and not every one. The sample has 250,000 to 400,000 clones, about 87% seen once. Specimen: PBMCs or T cells enriched from blood (not recorded which). Receptors originate from a woman younger than 45 who had recovered from COVID-19.

The V gene is TRBV5-1, the J gene TRBJ2-3, with unresolved D. CDR1 is SGHRS, CDR2 YFSETQ, per germline. CDR3 size: 13 residues. The germline V and J ends were trimmed by 4 bases and 2 bases, with 8 bases remaining between them. CDR3 nucleotide sequence: TGCGCCAGCAGCGTCGGTCCCACAGATACGCAGTATTTT. Amino acids: CASSVGPTDTQYF.

The rearrangement links TRBV6-2 or TRBV6-3 to TRBJ2-1; TRBD1 is a possible D gene (5 bases). Germline V lookup: CDR1 MNHEY, CDR2 SVGEGT. The CDR3 totals 14 residues. V lost 6 bases to trimming and J lost 6 bases, with 15 bases between them. The CDR3 region is CASSSSTAFNEQFF. Written as DNA, the CDR3 is TGTGCCAGCAGCTCCTCGACAGCTTTCAATGAGCAGTTCTTC.

J is TRBJ1-5 and V is TRBV6-1, with D hard to call. CDR1 is MNHNS, CDR2 SASEGT, per germline. The CDR3 spans 15 residues. Trimming removed 3 bases at V and 0 bases at J, with 9 bases between. The CDR3 bases are TGTGCCAGCAGTGATTATCGGTATAGCAATCAGCCCCAGCATTTT. Residues: CASSDYRYSNQPQHF.

This chain joins TRBV10-3 and TRBJ2-2; 10 bases are a match to TRBD1. The CDR3 totals 18 residues. Per the germline V gene, CDR1 is ENHRY and CDR2 is SYGVKD. V shed 5 bases, J shed 5 bases, and the junction held 14 bases outside the gene matches. DNA of the CDR3: TGTGCCATCAGTCCTAGAAAGGTGGACAGGGGGGGAACCGGGGAGCTGTTTTTT. Protein sequence: CAISPRKVDRGGTGELFF.

V gene TRBV5-4 combines with J gene TRBJ1-2, with a weak D call TRBD1 (5 bases). The CDR3 has 13 amino acids. Germline CDR1 SGHNT, CDR2 YYREEE (reference sequence). Trimming removed 4 bases from V and 4 bases from J, with 11 bases in between. CDR3 bases: TGTGCCAGCAGCCGACAGTTCCTCTATGGCTACACCTTC. Protein product: CASSRQFLYGYTF.

The chain joins TRBV7-3 to TRBJ1-1, with 7 bases fitting TRBD1. Trimming cost V 2 bases and J 4 bases; bases outside gene matches: 4. The germline gives CDR1 SGHTA, CDR2 FQGTGA. This CDR3 is built from 14 residues. The CDR3 DNA reads TGTGCCAGCAGCTTAGAACAGGGGTCCACTGAAGCTTTCTTT. Encoded protein: CASSLEQGSTEAFF.

This clone was seen only once. The chain carries TRBV7-8 and TRBJ1-2, with 7 bases that match TRBD1. The CDR3 has 15 residues. V gave up 4 bases and J gave up 3 bases; unmatched junction bases: 8. CDR1 is SGHVS and CDR2 is FQNEAQ in the germline V gene. The CDR3 DNA is TGTGCCAGCAGCTCCCAATTACAGGGGCACTATGGCTACACCTTC. Amino acids: CASSSQLQGHYGYTF.

V and J are TRBV18 and TRBJ2-1; 9 positions match TRBD1. This CDR3 region has 15 residues. Germline V gene sequence: CDR1 KGHSH, CDR2 LQKENI. V was clipped by 4 bases and J by 6 bases; unmatched bases: 7. CDR3 bases: TGTGCCAGCTCACACAGGGGGCTTTACCCCAATGAGCAGTTCTTC. Residues: CASSHRGLYPNEQFF.

The genes are TRBV6-5 and TRBJ1-1, with TRBD1 identical over 7 bases. This CDR3 has 14 residues. Trimming removed 6 bases from V and 4 bases from J; junction bases left unmatched: 8. Germline V lookup: CDR1 MNHEY, CDR2 SVGAGI. CDR3 in amino acids: CASRPGTETTEAFF. In DNA, the CDR3 is TGTGCCAGCAGGCCCGGGACAGAGACCACTGAAGCTTTCTTT.

This rearrangement joins TRBV9 to TRBJ1-3; tentative D call: TRBD1 (5 bases). This CDR3 comprises 17 residues. Trimming removed 0 bases at V and 0 bases at J, with 13 bases between. Germline CDR1 is SGDLS and CDR2 is YYNGEE. CDR3 sequence reads: CASSVGPRQFSGNTIYF. CDR3 bases: TGTGCCAGCAGCGTAGGACCGAGACAGTTCTCTGGAAACACCATATATTTT.

This chain links TRBV24-1 with TRBJ1-2; 7 nucleotides match TRBD1. J was trimmed by 4 bases and V by 6 bases; bases with no gene match: 4. There are 13 residues in the CDR3. Germline assignment: CDR1 KGHDR and CDR2 SFDVKD. CDR3 sequence reads: CATSRDSLYGYTF. The CDR3, as DNA: TGTGCCACCAGTAGGGACAGCCTCTATGGCTACACCTTC.

This chain links TRBV30 with TRBJ2-5, with 10 bases that match TRBD2. CDR1 and CDR2 (germline): GTSNPN, SVGIG (reference sequence). This CDR3 is built from 13 residues. The J segment lost 1 base and the V segment lost 5 bases, leaving 1 base of the junction unmatched. CDR3 coding DNA: TGTGCCTGGTCTAGCGGGGGCCAAGAGACCCAGTACTTC. It specifies CAWSSGGQETQYF.

The chain has TRBV3-1 (or the pseudogene TRBV3-2) and TRBJ1-3; perhaps TRBD1 as D (6 bases). V was clipped by 4 bases and J by 0 bases, with 10 bases between them. The V gene's germline CDR1 is LGHDT and CDR2 YNNKEL (reference sequence). The CDR3 totals 15 residues. DNA of the CDR3: TGTGCCAGCAGCCTGGACAGCTTCTCTGGAAACACCATATATTTT. As protein: CASSLDSFSGNTIYF.

V usage is TRBV9 and J usage is TRBJ1-1; 8 nucleotides match TRBD1. Germline trimming cut 4 bases from V and 3 bases from J; bases unmatched to any gene: 8. There are 15 residues in the CDR3. Germline V gene lookup returns CDR1 SGDLS and CDR2 YYNGEE. The CDR3 region has the DNA TGTGCCAGCAGCCCCAGGACAGGGACACACACTGAAGCTTTCTTT. Translation: CASSPRTGTHTEAFF.

The chain carries TRBV28 and TRBJ2-7; 7 bases are shared with TRBD2. With V trimmed by 2 bases and J by 6 bases, 4 bases remained unmatched. This CDR3 spans 13 amino acids. CDR1 is MDHEN, CDR2 SYDVKM, per germline. In nucleotides, the CDR3 is TGTGCCAGCAGTTTAGGGGGGGATTTCGAGCAGTACTTC. Amino acids: CASSLGGDFEQYF.

J is TRBJ2-1 and V is TRBV7-9, with 8 nucleotides matching TRBD1. CDR1 and CDR2 from the germline V gene are SEHNR and FQNEAQ (reference sequence). V shed 0 bases and J 3 bases; nucleotides not matched to a gene: 7. The CDR3 loop spans 17 amino acids. The CDR3 loop is CASSLAPRQGLYNEQFF. In DNA, the CDR3 is TGTGCCAGCAGCTTAGCCCCGAGACAGGGGCTCTACAATGAGCAGTTCTTC.

V and J are TRBV27 and TRBJ2-5, with 7 positions matching TRBD1. The CDR3 sequence is 16 residues long. V shed 0 bases, J shed 5 bases, and the junction held 9 bases outside the gene matches. Germline assignment: CDR1 MNHEY and CDR2 SMNVEV (reference sequence). As DNA, the CDR3 is TGTGCCAGCAGTTTATCTCTTGTGAGGGGGCTGGAGACCCAGTACTTC. It translates to CASSLSLVRGLETQYF.

The chain has TRBV9 and TRBJ1-3, with unresolved D. Germline values: CDR1 SGDLS, CDR2 YYNGEE. The CDR3 runs 15 residues. Deletions cut 3 bases from V and 1 base from J, with 11 bases between. In nucleotides, the CDR3 is TGTGCCAGCAGCGAGGAGGGAATATCTGGAAACACCATATATTTT. This codes for CASSEEGISGNTIYF. The whole variable domain, filled in from reference TRBV9 and TRBJ1-3, reads DSGVTQTPKHLITATGQRVTLRCSPRSGDLSVYWYQQSLDQGLQFLIQYYNGEERAKGNILERFSAQQFPDLHSELNLSSLELGDSALYFCASSEEGISGNTIYFGEGSWLTVV.

The chain recombines TRBV2 with TRBJ1-2; possibly TRBD1 for D (5 bases). This CDR3 is built from 15 residues. V lost 1 base to trimming and J lost 5 bases, with 14 bases between them. The V gene's germline CDR1 is SNHLY and CDR2 FYNNEI. CDR3 bases: TGTGCCAGCAGTGAAGAGCTGTCGGGGGTTTATGGCTACACCTTC. It is translated as CASSEELSGVYGYTF.

This clone was detected once. The V call is TRBV7-9, the J call TRBJ2-6, with D tentatively TRBD1 (5 bases). The CDR3 loop spans 18 amino acids. Trimming removed 1 base at V and 2 bases at J, with 15 bases between. The V gene's germline CDR1 is SEHNR and CDR2 FQNEAQ (reference sequence). The CDR3 sequence: CASSLVIGQGAGANVLTF. Here the CDR3 DNA reads TGTGCCAGCAGCTTAGTTATAGGGCAGGGCGCTGGGGCCAACGTCCTGACTTTC.

The CDR3 spells CASSHSSGGYEQYF. CDR3 bases: TGTGCCAGCAGCCACTCCAGCGGGGGGTACGAGCAGTACTTC. The chain couples TRBV7-9 to TRBJ2-7; 9 bases are a match to TRBD2. The CDR3 runs to 14 residues. Germline V gives CDR1 SEHNR, CDR2 FQNEAQ (reference sequence). The J segment lost 4 bases and the V segment lost 5 bases, leaving 6 bases of the junction unmatched.

The V gene is TRBV9, the J gene TRBJ1-3; a possible D gene is TRBD1 (6 bases). Germline V lookup: CDR1 SGDLS, CDR2 YYNGEE. Trimming cost V 0 bases and J 4 bases, with 8 bases left between them. The CDR3 runs 14 residues. The CDR3 nucleotides are TGTGCCAGCAGCGTAGGCAGGGGAGGAAACACCATATATTTT. As protein: CASSVGRGGNTIYF. The whole variable domain, filled in from reference TRBV9 and TRBJ1-3, reads DSGVTQTPKHLITATGQRVTLRCSPRSGDLSVYWYQQSLDQGLQFLIQYYNGEERAKGNILERFSAQQFPDLHSELNLSSLELGDSALYFCASSVGRGGNTIYFGEGSWLTVV.

This clone was found once. The genes are TRBV5-1 and TRBJ2-3; D uncertain. The germline V and J ends were trimmed by 0 bases and 0 bases, with 8 bases remaining between them. Germline lookup yields CDR1 SGHRS and CDR2 YFSETQ. This CDR3 is 15 amino acids long. For the CDR3, the DNA is TGCGCCAGCAGCTTGGTGGCACCTAGCACAGATACGCAGTATTTT. This sequence encodes CASSLVAPSTDTQYF.